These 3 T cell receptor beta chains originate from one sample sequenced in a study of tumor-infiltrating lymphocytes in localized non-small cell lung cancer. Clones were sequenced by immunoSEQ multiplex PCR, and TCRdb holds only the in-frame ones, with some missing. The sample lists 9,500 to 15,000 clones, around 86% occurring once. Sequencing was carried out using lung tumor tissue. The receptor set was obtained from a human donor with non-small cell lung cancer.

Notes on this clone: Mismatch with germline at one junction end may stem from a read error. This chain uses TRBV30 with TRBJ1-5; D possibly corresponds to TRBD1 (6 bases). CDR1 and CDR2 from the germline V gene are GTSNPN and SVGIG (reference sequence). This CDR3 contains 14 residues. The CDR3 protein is CAWSGGTSNQPQHF. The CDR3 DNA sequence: TGTGCCTGGAGTGGTGGGACAAGCAATCAGCCCCAGCACTTT.

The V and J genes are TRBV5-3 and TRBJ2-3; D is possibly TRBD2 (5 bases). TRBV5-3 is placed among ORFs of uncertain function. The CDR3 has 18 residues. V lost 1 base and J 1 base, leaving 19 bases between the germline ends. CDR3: CARSLRSGYSEGTDTQYF. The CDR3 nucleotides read TGTGCCAGAAGCTTGAGGTCGGGCTACTCGGAGGGCACAGATACGCAGTATTTT.

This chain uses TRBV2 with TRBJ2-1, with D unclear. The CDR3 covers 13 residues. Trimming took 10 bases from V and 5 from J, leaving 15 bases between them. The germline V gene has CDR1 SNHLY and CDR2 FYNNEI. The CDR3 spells CATSILGDNEQFF. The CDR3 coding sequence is TGTGCCACCTCGATATTGGGCGACAATGAGCAGTTCTTC.